This T cell receptor beta chain was recorded in a study of Graves' ophthalmopathy and Graves' hyperthyroidism. Scientists amplified the TCR beta CDR3 regions from RNA transcripts. An opening RT-PCR round employed HTBI primers and preceded a second-round multiplex PCR. From the multiplex PCR reads, TCRdb called clonotypes with MiXCR, one entry per CDR3 protein. The sample lists over a million distinct CDR3 sequences, 35% to 40% occurring once. This clonotype was detected a few times. Its antigen is still unknown. Germline assignment: CDR1 MNHEY and CDR2 SVGEGT. The V end lost 6 bases, the J end lost 0 bases, and 15 bases lay between the germline ends. The CDR3 spans 15 residues. Study results and limitations: Detection in blood was also observed for most expanded thyroid clonotypes above 0.001 frequency.

The material sequenced was peripheral blood or thyroid tissue (not recorded which). The source is an adult man with Graves' hyperthyroidism. The V and J genes are TRBV6-2 or TRBV6-3 and TRBJ2-7; D unclear. The CDR3 DNA reads as TGTGCCAGCAGGGCCTCACGGGTGGGCTCCTACGAGCAGTACTTC. The encoded protein is CASRASRVGSYEQYF.